The 32 T cell receptor beta chains given below trace back to one sample, sequenced in a study of cytomegalovirus exposure and HLA in healthy donors. The PCR contained 60 Vbeta and 13 Jbeta primers. Clones were sequenced by immunoSEQ multiplex PCR, and TCRdb holds only the in-frame ones, with some missing. The data show about 200,000 clones, around 80% seen once. The specimen sequenced was PBMCs. The receptors were sampled from a man between 18 and 29 years old in good health and CMV-seronegative.

This clone was seen a handful of times. The CDR3: CASRGEGSRAYEQYF. The CDR3 nucleotides are TGTGCCAGCAGGGGAGAGGGAAGCAGAGCCTACGAGCAGTACTTC. This chain connects TRBV5-6 to TRBJ2-7, with D possibly matching TRBD2 (5 bases). Germline CDR1 and CDR2: SGHDT and YYEEEE. CDR3 size: 15 residues. The V gene lost 5 bases and the J gene lost 2 bases, with 17 bases spanning the gap.

This clone was seen only once. V and J are TRBV5-8 and TRBJ2-7, with a weak D call TRBD2 (6 bases). The V gene's germline CDR1 is SGHTS and CDR2 YDEGEE. Trimming cost V 2 bases and J 6 bases, with 21 bases left between them. The CDR3 contains 16 residues. The CDR3 loop is CASSFLVDPGVSEQYF. CDR3 DNA sequence: TGTGCCAGCAGCTTCCTGGTCGATCCGGGGGTGAGCGAGCAGTACTTC. Full variable domain (remainder filled in from reference TRBV5-8 and TRBJ2-7): EAGVTQSPTHLIKTRGQQATLRCSPISGHTSVYWYQQALGLGLQFLLWYDEGEERNRGNFPPRFSGRQFPNYSSELNVNALELEDSALYLCASSFLVDPGVSEQYFGPGTRLTVT.

The chain employs TRBV10-2 and TRBJ2-5; 7 nucleotides agree with TRBD2. Germline V gene lookup returns CDR1 WSHSY and CDR2 SAAADI. The CDR3 extends over 14 amino acids. V trimming: 7 bases; J trimming: 0 bases; junction bases outside the gene matches: 5. This CDR3 is CASTGLEYQETQYF. The CDR3 DNA reads as TGCGCCAGCACTGGACTAGAGTACCAAGAGACCCAGTACTTC.

This clone was seen a few times. The chain recombines TRBV23-1 with TRBJ2-7; a weak D match, TRBD2 (6 bases). TRBV23-1 is marked as an open reading frame, function uncertain. The CDR3 runs to 15 residues. The ends were cut back, 4 bases at V and 2 bases at J, with 15 bases in the middle. The CDR3 sequence is CASSRAEGETYEQYF. CDR3 sequence (DNA): TGCGCCAGCAGTCGAGCGGAGGGAGAGACCTACGAGCAGTACTTC.

This clone was seen just once. The chain links TRBV4-3 to TRBJ1-4; 9 bases agree with TRBD1. In germline, CDR1 is LGHNA, CDR2 YSLEER. V dropped 4 bases and J dropped 8; count of bases not matched to a gene: 14. The CDR3 totals 17 residues. This chain's CDR3 is CASSPGTGRPPVEKLFF. The CDR3, as DNA: TGCGCCAGCAGCCCCGGGACAGGGAGGCCGCCGGTGGAAAAACTGTTTTTT.

The chain employs TRBV10-3 and TRBJ2-3; TRBD1 agrees at 7 bases. Germline V gene lookup returns CDR1 ENHRY and CDR2 SYGVKD. There are 14 residues in the CDR3. With 7 bases clipped from V and 2 bases from J, the junction kept 6 bases outside the gene matches. The CDR3 DNA is TGTGCCATCATGTTAGGACAGGCCACAGATACGCAGTATTTT. This codes for CAIMLGQATDTQYF.

The chain is built from TRBV5-8 and TRBJ2-1; 8 positions match TRBD2. J gave up 9 bases and V 0 bases, and 8 bases lay outside the gene matches. In germline, CDR1 is SGHTS, CDR2 YDEGEE. The CDR3 is made up of 15 amino acids. CDR3 nucleotides: TGTGCCAGCAGCTTGGCCGGCGGGAGGCCTGGTGAGCAGTTCTTC. It is translated as CASSLAGGRPGEQFF.

The V call is TRBV14, the J call TRBJ1-6; TRBD1 agrees at 8 bases. Trimming cost V 0 bases and J 9 bases; bases outside gene matches: 4. The CDR3 consists of 15 residues. Germline V lookup: CDR1 SGHDN, CDR2 FVKESK. CDR3 nucleotides: TGTGCCAGCAGCCAAGAAGGACAGGGTGTTTCACCCCTCCACTTT. Translation gives CASSQEGQGVSPLHF. Full variable domain (remainder filled in from reference TRBV14 and TRBJ1-6): EAGVTQFPSHSVIEKGQTVTLRCDPISGHDNLYWYRRVMGKEIKFLLHFVKESKQDESGMPNNRFLAERTGGTYSTLKVQPAELEDSGVYFCASSQEGQGVSPLHFGNGTRLTVT.

As to this clone: A junction end diverges from the germline sequence, so it may reflect a read error. The gene calls are TRBV7-7 and TRBJ2-5; 11 bases are a match to TRBD1. Germline V gene sequence: CDR1 SSHAT, CDR2 FNYEAQ (reference sequence). This CDR3 contains 15 residues. Written as DNA, the CDR3 is TGTGCTAGCAGCCGGGACAGGGGGGTCGAAGAGACCCAGTACTTC. Amino acids: CASSRDRGVEETQYF.

This chain connects TRBV5-4 to TRBJ2-7; 16 bases agree with TRBD2. This CDR3 has 18 residues. Germline V lookup: CDR1 SGHNT, CDR2 YYREEE (reference sequence). The V segment lost 1 base and the J segment 4 bases; nucleotides outside the gene matches: 8. The CDR3 nucleotides are TGTGCCAGCAGCTTGACGGAGGGACTAGCGGGAGGGTGGTACGAGCAGTACTTC. Amino acid sequence: CASSLTEGLAGGWYEQYF.

J is TRBJ1-1 and V is TRBV6-5; D not certain. CDR1 is MNHEY, CDR2 SVGAGI, per germline. V lost 4 bases, J lost 6 bases, and 9 bases lay in between. The CDR3 has 12 amino acids. The CDR3 bases are TGTGCCAGCAGTTCGAGGGTGGCTGAAGCTTTCTTT. Translated: CASSSRVAEAFF.

This clone was seen a single time. The chain combines TRBV5-5 with TRBJ2-2, with 7 bases fitting TRBD2. Unmatched junction bases numbered 12, after V lost 8 bases and J lost 5 bases. Germline CDR1 and CDR2: SGHKS and YYEKEE (reference sequence). This CDR3 region has 15 residues. This chain's CDR3 is CASRPGGLGTGELFF. The CDR3 DNA is TGTGCCAGTCGCCCCGGGGGGTTAGGAACCGGGGAGCTGTTTTTT.

There are a few counts of this clone. The chain links TRBV5-5 to TRBJ1-5; 7 bases align to TRBD1. After removal of 4 bases from V and 2 bases from J, the junction contained 6 bases not matched to a gene. The V gene's germline CDR1 is SGHKS and CDR2 YYEKEE (reference sequence). The length of the CDR3 is 15 residues. In DNA, the CDR3 is TGTGCCAGCAGCGTCACCGGGACAGGCAATCAGCCCCAGCATTTT. As protein: CASSVTGTGNQPQHF.

The CDR3 sequence: CASSLGGPNQPQHF. The CDR3 DNA sequence: TGTGCCAGCAGCTTAGGCGGTCCCAATCAGCCCCAGCATTTT. This chain uses TRBV7-9 with TRBJ1-5; no clear D gene. CDR1 and CDR2 (germline): SEHNR, FQNEAQ (reference sequence). CDR3 length equals 14 residues. V was clipped by 1 base and J by 3 bases, with 7 bases between them.

This clone was counted a few times. The rearrangement joins TRBV7-9 to TRBJ1-2; 12 bases agree with TRBD1. CDR3 size: 18 residues. CDR1 is SEHNR and CDR2 is FQNEAQ in the germline V gene (reference sequence). V lost 1 base and J lost 4; bases outside the gene matches: 10. This CDR3 is CASSLEGDRGLKSYGYTF. The DNA of the CDR3 is TGTGCCAGCAGCTTAGAGGGGGACAGGGGGCTTAAGTCCTATGGCTACACCTTC.

J is TRBJ1-1 and V is TRBV18; 7 bases match TRBD1. The CDR3 is made up of 17 amino acids. Trimming took 5 bases from V and 3 from J; bases not matched to a gene: 15. Looked up from germline, CDR1 is KGHSH and CDR2 is LQKENI. For the CDR3, the DNA is TGTGCCAGCTCATCCCTCCCCGGGTTTCAGGGGGACACTGAAGCTTTCTTT. Its translation: CASSSLPGFQGDTEAFF.

As regards this clone: The junction differs from germline at one of its ends, possibly a read error. The genes are TRBV7-9 and TRBJ2-3; D not resolved. The CDR3 sequence is 11 residues long. Germline V gene lookup returns CDR1 SEHNR and CDR2 FQNEAQ (reference sequence). CDR3 residues: CSSSHTDTQYF. The DNA for the CDR3 is TGTTCCAGCAGCCACACAGATACGCAGTATTTT.

V usage is TRBV5-1 and J usage is TRBJ1-2; perhaps TRBD1 as D (5 bases). In germline, CDR1 is SGHRS, CDR2 YFSETQ. The V end lost 4 bases, the J end lost 1 base, and 14 bases lay between the germline ends. The CDR3 consists of 15 residues. CDR3 bases: TGCGCCAGCAGCCCCACCGGGACTGTTAACTATGGCTACACCTTC. Translated: CASSPTGTVNYGYTF.

The chain couples TRBV29-1 to TRBJ2-2, with 9 bases fitting TRBD2. Germline V gives CDR1 SQVTM, CDR2 ANQGSEA. V shed 5 bases, J shed 5 bases, and the junction held 6 bases outside the gene matches. The CDR3 runs to 14 residues. This CDR3 reads CSVRREGRTGELFF. The CDR3 coding sequence is TGCAGCGTTCGGCGGGAGGGCCGGACCGGGGAGCTGTTTTTT.

The chain recombines TRBV18 with TRBJ2-7; 8 bases align to TRBD2. This CDR3 comprises 15 residues. Per germline, CDR1 KGHSH and CDR2 LQKENI. The V segment lost 2 bases and the J segment 5 bases; nucleotides outside the gene matches: 8. Here the CDR3 reads CASSPFTGGPDEQYF. DNA of the CDR3: TGTGCCAGCTCACCATTTACGGGAGGGCCTGACGAGCAGTACTTC.

This sequence joins TRBV11-2 and TRBJ2-1, with TRBD2 matching 10 bases. CDR3 length: 14 amino acids. Germline CDR1 is SGHAT and CDR2 is FQNNGV. The trim removed 2 bases at V and 7 bases at J, leaving 2 bases unmatched. For the CDR3, the DNA is TGTGCCAGCAGCTTAAGCGGGAGGGGGAATGAGCAGTTCTTC. Translated, it gives CASSLSGRGNEQFF.

The chain has TRBV6-5 and TRBJ1-3; TRBD1 aligns across 7 bases. After removal of 4 bases from V and 3 bases from J, the junction contained 6 bases not matched to a gene. The CDR3 totals 15 residues. Germline CDR1 is MNHEY and CDR2 is SVGAGI. CDR3 region: CASSWQGVNGNTIYF. DNA of the CDR3: TGTGCCAGCAGTTGGCAGGGGGTGAATGGAAACACCATATATTTT.

This clone was detected once. V gene TRBV11-3 combines with J gene TRBJ1-1; D is possibly TRBD1 (6 bases). V lost 5 bases to trimming and J lost 1 base, with 14 bases between them. CDR3 length: 15 residues. Looked up from germline, CDR1 is SGHNT and CDR2 is YENEEA. DNA of the CDR3: TGTGCCAGCAGCGGGGGGGGCTTCAGGAACACTGAAGCTTTCTTT. Translation gives CASSGGGFRNTEAFF.

J is TRBJ2-7 and V is TRBV7-2; D is perhaps TRBD1 (6 bases). This CDR3 region has 16 residues. The V end was cut by 0 bases, the J end by 3 bases, with 15 bases between. CDR1 is SGHTA, CDR2 FQGNSA, per germline. CDR3 loop: CASSLAEQGFVYEQYF. The DNA for the CDR3 is TGTGCCAGCAGCTTAGCCGAACAGGGTTTCGTCTACGAGCAGTACTTC.

The chain joins TRBV27 to TRBJ2-7; TRBD2 might be the D (5 bases). Trimming removed 10 bases at V and 0 bases at J, with 19 bases between. The CDR3 loop spans 15 amino acids. Germline V CDR1 and CDR2: MNHEY, SMNVEV (reference sequence). The CDR3, as DNA: TGTGCCACCAAGATGTTAAGGGAGAGCTCCTACGAGCAGTACTTC. This codes for CATKMLRESSYEQYF.

The V call is TRBV2, the J call TRBJ2-1, with D perhaps TRBD1 (5 bases). This CDR3 comprises 14 residues. The germline V gene encodes CDR1 SNHLY and CDR2 FYNNEI. V was pared by 4 bases and J by 6 bases, with 13 bases between. The CDR3 loop reads CASSVRAGPNEQFF. Here the CDR3 DNA reads TGTGCCAGCAGTGTTAGGGCAGGGCCCAATGAGCAGTTCTTC.

The chain combines TRBV7-9 with TRBJ1-2; 8 nucleotides line up with TRBD1. Germline values: CDR1 SEHNR, CDR2 FQNEAQ (reference sequence). V gave up 4 bases and J gave up 8 bases; unmatched junction bases: 15. The CDR3 totals 16 residues. CDR3 protein: CASSSKERQGADGYTF. DNA for the CDR3: TGTGCCAGCAGCTCAAAAGAACGGCAGGGGGCGGACGGCTACACCTTC.

The chain has TRBV19 and TRBJ1-4; 10 bases align to TRBD1. The germline CDR1 and CDR2 sequences are LNHDA and SQIVND (reference sequence). The CDR3 runs to 14 residues. V lost 3 bases, J lost 7 bases, and 2 bases stayed unmatched. This CDR3 reads CASSMGTGVEKLFF. Written as DNA, the CDR3 is TGTGCCAGTAGTATGGGGACAGGGGTTGAAAAACTGTTTTTT.

In this sample, this clone turned up a few times. One junction end disagrees with the germline gene, perhaps due to a read error. This sample includes further DNA sequences coding for the same CDR3. The chain carries TRBV28 and TRBJ1-2; tentative D call: TRBD1 (5 bases). This CDR3 is 14 amino acids long. Germline CDR1 reads MDHEN; CDR2 reads SYDVKM. This chain's CDR3 is CASSLPRQLPGYTF. CDR3 nucleotides: TGTGCCAGCAGTTTACCAAGACAGCTACCTGGCTACACTTTC.

The chain couples TRBV2 to TRBJ2-7; 8 nucleotides match TRBD2. V lost 1 base, J lost 2 bases, and 10 bases stayed unmatched. CDR1 and CDR2 from the germline V gene are SNHLY and FYNNEI. This CDR3 has 17 residues. CDR3 amino acids: CASSEGPGTRPTYEQYF. The CDR3 DNA follows: TGTGCCAGCAGTGAAGGCCCAGGGACTAGACCTACCTACGAGCAGTACTTC.

CDR3 residues: CASTIAVTIEQYF. The CDR3 region has the DNA TGTGCCAGCACTATAGCGGTTACGATCGAGCAGTACTTC. This rearrangement joins TRBV6-1 to TRBJ2-7; the D gene is possibly TRBD2 (6 bases). The CDR3 has 13 amino acids. V shed 7 bases and J shed 6 bases, with 16 bases lying between them. Per the germline V gene, CDR1 is MNHNS and CDR2 is SASEGT.

The genes are TRBV9 and TRBJ1-2; TRBD1 might be the D (6 bases). The CDR3 runs to 16 residues. From germline, CDR1 is SGDLS and CDR2 YYNGEE. The germline V and J ends were trimmed by 0 bases and 2 bases, with 14 bases remaining between them. The CDR3 DNA follows: TGTGCCAGCAGCGTAGGGGAGGGGGAAGTAAACTATGGCTACACCTTC. This translates into CASSVGEGEVNYGYTF.